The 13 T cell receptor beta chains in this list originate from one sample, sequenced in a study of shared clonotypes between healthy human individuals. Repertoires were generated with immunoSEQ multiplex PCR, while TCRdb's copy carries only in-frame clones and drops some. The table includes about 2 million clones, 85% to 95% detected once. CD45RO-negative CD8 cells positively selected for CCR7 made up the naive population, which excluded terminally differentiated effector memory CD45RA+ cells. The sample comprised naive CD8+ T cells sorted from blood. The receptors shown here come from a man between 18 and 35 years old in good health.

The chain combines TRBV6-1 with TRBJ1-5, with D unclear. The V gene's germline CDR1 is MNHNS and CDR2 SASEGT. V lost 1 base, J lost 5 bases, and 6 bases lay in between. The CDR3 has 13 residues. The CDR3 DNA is TGTGCCAGCAGTGAAGACAAGGATCAGCCCCAGCATTTT. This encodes CASSEDKDQPQHF.

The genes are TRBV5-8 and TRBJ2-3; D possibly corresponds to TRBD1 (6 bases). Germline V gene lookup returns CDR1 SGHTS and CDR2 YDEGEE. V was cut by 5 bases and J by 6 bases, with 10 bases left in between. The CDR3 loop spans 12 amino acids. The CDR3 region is CASRHTGDTQYF. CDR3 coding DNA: TGTGCCAGCAGACATACAGGGGATACGCAGTATTTT.

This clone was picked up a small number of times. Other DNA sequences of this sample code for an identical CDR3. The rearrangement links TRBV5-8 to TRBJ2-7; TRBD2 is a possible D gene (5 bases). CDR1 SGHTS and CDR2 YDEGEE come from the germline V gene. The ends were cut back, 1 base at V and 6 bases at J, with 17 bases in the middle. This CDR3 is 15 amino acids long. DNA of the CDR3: TGTGCCAGCAGCTTGCTGCTGGACTCCCAACGCGAGCAGTACTTC. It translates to CASSLLLDSQREQYF.

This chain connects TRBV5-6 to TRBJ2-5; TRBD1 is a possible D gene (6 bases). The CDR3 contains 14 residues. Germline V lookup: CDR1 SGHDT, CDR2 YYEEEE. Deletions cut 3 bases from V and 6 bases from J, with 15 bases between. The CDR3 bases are TGTGCCAGCAGCTCCACAGGGACGGGGAAGACCCAGTACTTC. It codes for CASSSTGTGKTQYF.

The CDR3 here is CASSYGRDRDTQYF. The CDR3 DNA reads as TGTGCCAGCAGTTACGGGCGGGACCGAGATACGCAGTATTTT. V and J are TRBV6-5 and TRBJ2-3, with a weak D call TRBD2 (6 bases). The CDR3 runs 14 residues. V was shortened by 2 bases and J by 5 bases, with 11 bases between the two germline ends. The germline V gene encodes CDR1 MNHEY and CDR2 SVGAGI.

The CDR3 protein is CASSPDSVNTEAFF. DNA for the CDR3: TGTGCCAGCAGCCCAGACAGCGTGAACACTGAAGCTTTCTTT. V gene TRBV7-9 combines with J gene TRBJ1-1; D is possibly TRBD1 (5 bases). The CDR3 spans 14 residues. Germline CDR1 and CDR2: SEHNR and FQNEAQ (reference sequence). Trimming cost V 5 bases and J 0 bases, with 10 bases left between them.

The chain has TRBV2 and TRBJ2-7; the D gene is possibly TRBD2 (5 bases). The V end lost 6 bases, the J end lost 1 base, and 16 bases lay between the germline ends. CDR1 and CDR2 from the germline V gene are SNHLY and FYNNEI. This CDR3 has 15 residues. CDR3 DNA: TGTGCCAGCAGGGCAGCTCCGGGAAAATCCTACGAGCAGTACTTC. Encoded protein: CASRAAPGKSYEQYF.

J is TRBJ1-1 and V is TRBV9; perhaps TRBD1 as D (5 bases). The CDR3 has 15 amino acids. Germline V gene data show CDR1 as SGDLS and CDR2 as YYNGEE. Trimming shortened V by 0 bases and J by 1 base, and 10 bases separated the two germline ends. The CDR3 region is CASSVEGNANTEAFF. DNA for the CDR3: TGTGCCAGCAGCGTAGAGGGGAACGCGAACACTGAAGCTTTCTTT.

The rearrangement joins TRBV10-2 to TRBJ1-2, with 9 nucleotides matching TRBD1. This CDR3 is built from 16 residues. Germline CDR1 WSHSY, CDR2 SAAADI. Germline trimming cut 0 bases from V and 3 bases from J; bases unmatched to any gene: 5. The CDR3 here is CASSESTGGVYYGYTF. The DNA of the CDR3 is TGCGCCAGCAGTGAGTCGACAGGGGGGGTCTACTATGGCTACACCTTC.

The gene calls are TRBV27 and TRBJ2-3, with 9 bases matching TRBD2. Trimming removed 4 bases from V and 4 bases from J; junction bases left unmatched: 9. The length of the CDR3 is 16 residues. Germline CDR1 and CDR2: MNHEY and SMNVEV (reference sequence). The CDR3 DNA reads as TGTGCCAGCAGTTCCTCGGGACTAGCCCTCGCAGATACGCAGTATTTT. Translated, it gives CASSSSGLALADTQYF.

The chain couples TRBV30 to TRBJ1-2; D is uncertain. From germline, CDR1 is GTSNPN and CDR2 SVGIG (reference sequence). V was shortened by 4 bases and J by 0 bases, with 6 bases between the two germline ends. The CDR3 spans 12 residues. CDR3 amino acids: CAWTAPNYGYTF. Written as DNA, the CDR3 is TGTGCCTGGACAGCCCCTAACTATGGCTACACCTTC.

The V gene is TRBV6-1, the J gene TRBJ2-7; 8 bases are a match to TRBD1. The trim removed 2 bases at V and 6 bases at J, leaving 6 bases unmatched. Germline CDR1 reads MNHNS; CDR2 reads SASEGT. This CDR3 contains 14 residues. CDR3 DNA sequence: TGTGCCAGCAGTGAATGGTCAACAGGGGGCGAGCAGTACTTC. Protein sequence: CASSEWSTGGEQYF.

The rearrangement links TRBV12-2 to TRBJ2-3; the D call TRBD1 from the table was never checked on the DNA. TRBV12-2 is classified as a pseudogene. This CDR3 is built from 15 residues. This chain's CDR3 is CASREQGRSTDTQYF. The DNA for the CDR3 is TGTGCAAGTCGCGAGCAGGGGAGAAGCACAGATACGCAGTATTTT.